Listed below are T cell receptor beta chains from one sample, sequenced in a study of blood T cell repertoires in COVID-19. Sequencing used immunoSEQ multiplex PCR; TCRdb keeps in-frame clones, though not all of them. Counted here are 120,000 or so clones, around 63% occurring once; the ten biggest clones make up about 2.2%. Sequencing input: peripheral blood. The receptors derive from a woman aged 70-85 years with acute or convalescent COVID-19. The CDR3 runs from the conserved cysteine through the conserved F or W. The order of the fields is clone size, J gene, V gene, CDR3 protein. Clone size is stated in some rows and not others, as once, few, many or a class when expanded.

-	TRBJ2-5	TRBV25-1	CASSESDRGETQYF
-	TRBJ2-6	TRBV15	CATSRDWNSGANVLTF
many	TRBJ2-7	TRBV5-8	CASSLVSSGYYEQYF
-	TRBJ1-1	TRBV18	CASSPRAGQGAGSTEAFF
-	TRBJ2-5	TRBV5-1	CASSLGTEETQYF
-	TRBJ1-3	TRBV6-6	CASSQQGISGNTIYF
-	TRBJ1-4	TRBV13	CASSKDRGEEKLFF
-	TRBJ2-7	TRBV7-6	CASSLKGGRGQSYEQYF
-	TRBJ2-1	TRBV7-7	CASSLAGPYNEQFF
-	TRBJ1-3	TRBV7-9	CALQGTHSGNTIYF
-	TRBJ2-2	TRBV7-3	CASSHGQAGELFF
-	TRBJ1-5	TRBV28	CASSLTLGIGNQPQHF
-	TRBJ2-2	TRBV27	CASSLSSPGELFF
-	TRBJ2-7	TRBV4-3	CASSPGISYEQYF
few	TRBJ1-3	TRBV6-5	CASRTGGRDTIYF
-	TRBJ1-5	TRBV28	CASSQDSPPAQHF
-	TRBJ2-7	TRBV2	CASSEGASSYEQYF
-	TRBJ1-2	TRBV11-2	CASSPRRDNYGYTF
-	TRBJ2-2	TRBV4-3	CASSPIAGALDTGELFF
-	TRBJ1-2	TRBV3-1/TRBV3-2	CASSTHPGHYGYTF
few	TRBJ1-4	TRBV6-4	CASSIGQGFAEKLFF
-	TRBJ2-5	TRBV5-4	CASSKDTYQETQYF
many	TRBJ2-1	TRBV23-1	CASSQSDRSSYNEQFF
-	TRBJ2-1	TRBV14	CASSHLTSGRDYNEQFF
-	TRBJ1-4	TRBV6-6	CASSYLTGVEGKLFF
-	TRBJ2-1	TRBV6-5	CASRGLAEYNEQFF
-	TRBJ1-2	TRBV5-1	CASTPTGRDYGYTF
-	TRBJ2-5	TRBV6-5	CASSYSKTGNKETQYF
-	TRBJ2-3	TRBV10-3	CAISDPGQSSTDTQYF
once	TRBJ1-2	TRBV27	CASTTGAHGYTF
-	TRBJ2-7	TRBV18	CASSPGTGSSYEQYF
-	TRBJ2-7	TRBV30	CAWRSSGSYEQYF
few	TRBJ1-1	TRBV18	CASSPGDRLFNTEAFF
few	TRBJ2-6	TRBV9	CASSVGLSGANVLTF
few	TRBJ2-7	TRBV5-1	CASSVSGSPYEQYF
once	TRBJ1-2	TRBV10-3	CAISVQGTGGSNYGYTF
-	TRBJ2-7	TRBV6-6	CASSYSTGDEQYF
few	TRBJ1-2	TRBV12-5	CASGSYRDGYTF
few	TRBJ2-7	TRBV6-1	CASSEAGLAGYEQYF
-	TRBJ2-2	TRBV18	CASSPRQAATNTGELFF
-	TRBJ1-2	TRBV18	CASSPSLDRGNGYTF
few	TRBJ1-5	TRBV27	CASSLSGGNQPQHF
-	TRBJ2-7	TRBV30	CACKGEGEQYF
few	TRBJ1-1	TRBV28	CASSWGGGVPEAFF
few	TRBJ1-2	TRBV7-8	CASSLGGQGAIGYTF
few	TRBJ2-1	TRBV5-1	CASMLDSDSTYNEQFF
-	TRBJ2-7	TRBV3-1/TRBV3-2	CASSQAPTSGMYEQYF
once	TRBJ2-1	TRBV12-3/TRBV12-4	CASSVMYNEQFF
-	TRBJ2-1	TRBV7-9	CASTVSGGAGEQFF
-	TRBJ2-5	TRBV10-3	CAISQGQKETQYF
-	TRBJ1-2	TRBV28	CASNSGLVDGYTF
-	TRBJ1-5	TRBV3-1/TRBV3-2	CASSGGTANQPQHF
-	TRBJ1-1	TRBV19	CASSPGDSSNTEAFF
-	TRBJ2-4	TRBV4-3	CASSQWMDSSKNIQYF
-	TRBJ2-3	TRBV19	CASSIHLATSTDTQYF